What follows are 24 T cell receptor beta chains derived from one specimen sequenced in a study of HIV-infected children after antiretroviral therapy interruption. Documented treatment: PENTA 11 planned treatment interruption arm or continuous ART arm. RNA-based 3' RACE libraries used unique molecular identifiers. TCRdb itself ran the 3' RACE reads through MiXCR, one entry per CDR3 protein. The profile shows some 38,000 distinct CDR3 sequences, more than 6.5% of them singletons. The sequenced sample was CD45RA+ CD4+ T cells from PBMCs, pooled from several time points, obtained from a donor given antiretroviral therapy, either interrupted or continuous. Subset in this sample: naive CD4+ CD45RA+ CD45RO- T cells. The receptor set was obtained from a pool of human donors with HIV.

This clonotype was seen repeatedly, ten times or more. The rearrangement links TRBV14 to TRBJ2-4, with TRBD1 matching 9 bases. From germline, CDR1 is SGHDN and CDR2 FVKESK. The CDR3 is made up of 18 amino acids. V shed 2 bases and J 8 bases; nucleotides not matched to a gene: 16. CDR3 in amino acids: CASSQINRGRRVSDIQYF. The CDR3 coding sequence is TGTGCCAGCAGCCAAATCAACAGGGGGCGCAGGGTATCGGACATTCAGTACTTC.

This clonotype was detected a few times. The chain has TRBV30 and TRBJ2-1; no definite D call. Germline V gene data show CDR1 as GTSNPN and CDR2 as SVGIG (reference sequence). The CDR3 sequence is 14 residues long. The V end lost 0 bases, the J end lost 5 bases, and 11 bases lay between the germline ends. Written as DNA, the CDR3 is TGTGCCTGGAGTGTACTGGCCAGAAACAATGAGCAGTTCTTC. Protein: CAWSVLARNNEQFF. Looking up the rest from reference TRBV30 and TRBJ2-1 gives the full variable domain: SQTIHQWPATLVQPVGSPLSLECTVEGTSNPNLYWYRQAAGRGLQLLFYSVGIGQISSEVPQNLSASRPQDRQFILSSKKLLLSDSGFYLCAWSVLARNNEQFFGPGTRLTVL.

This clonotype turned up a few times. CDR3 in DNA: TGTGCCAGCATGGGGGGGGTGAACACTGAAGCTTTCTTT. Protein sequence: CASMGGVNTEAFF. The V and J genes are TRBV5-5 and TRBJ1-1; weak D call: TRBD1 (5 bases). Germline V CDR1 and CDR2: SGHKS, YYEKEE (reference sequence). This CDR3 region has 13 residues. V lost 6 bases and J 0 bases, leaving 9 bases between the germline ends.

In its sample, this clonotype was seen many times. The chain carries TRBV12-3 or TRBV12-4 and TRBJ2-3; 7 positions match TRBD2. CDR3 length: 15 amino acids. The ends lost 6 bases at V and 2 bases at J; junction bases unmatched: 8. The CDR3 sequence is CASRGTSGATDTQYF. As DNA, the CDR3 is TGTGCCAGCAGGGGAACCAGCGGGGCCACAGATACGCAGTATTTT.

The rearrangement links TRBV28 to TRBJ2-7; 7 bases fit TRBD1. Germline-derived CDR1 and CDR2 are MDHEN and SYDVKM. This CDR3 region has 13 residues. J was trimmed by 4 bases and V by 5 bases; bases with no gene match: 5. This CDR3 is CASSPPGQYEQYF. DNA for the CDR3: TGTGCCAGCAGTCCACCGGGACAGTACGAGCAGTACTTC.

This clonotype was recorded at least ten times. This chain uses TRBV20-1 with TRBJ1-1; D possibly corresponds to TRBD1 (5 bases). With 1 base removed from V and 1 base from J, the gap between germline ends came to 13 bases. The CDR3 extends over 15 amino acids. The V gene's germline CDR1 is DFQATT and CDR2 SNEGSKA (reference sequence). CDR3 in DNA: TGCAGTGCTAGAGTAATGGGACGGGGGAACACTGAAGCTTTCTTT. Protein product: CSARVMGRGNTEAFF.

This clonotype was counted at least ten times. The V call is TRBV28, the J call TRBJ2-7, with 8 bases that match TRBD2. The ends lost 4 bases at V and 4 bases at J; junction bases unmatched: 6. The CDR3 has 14 residues. Germline V gives CDR1 MDHEN, CDR2 SYDVKM. This CDR3 reads CASSSSGSTYEQYF. CDR3 bases: TGTGCCAGCAGTTCCAGCGGGAGTACGTACGAGCAGTACTTC.

This clonotype was found many times. An end of the junction does not agree with germline; a read error may underlie this. The chain employs TRBV11-1 and TRBJ2-2, with D tentatively TRBD1 or TRBD2 (5 bases each). This CDR3 is built from 14 residues. From germline, CDR1 is SGHAT and CDR2 FQDESV (reference sequence). CDR3 DNA: TGTGCCAGCAGTTTTATGGGGACCACCGGGCAGCTCTACTTT. It encodes CASSFMGTTGQLYF.

This clonotype was counted many times. The chain joins TRBV29-1 to TRBJ2-5, with a weak D call TRBD1 (5 bases). Per germline, CDR1 SQVTM and CDR2 ANQGSEA. This CDR3 region has 14 residues. Trimming stripped 5 bases from V and 2 bases from J, with 15 bases between. The CDR3 here is CSVRGRARQETQYF. Written as DNA, the CDR3 is TGCAGCGTTCGCGGCAGGGCCAGGCAAGAGACCCAGTACTTC.

This clonotype came up many times. The chain employs TRBV5-8 and TRBJ1-5, with a possible D match to TRBD1 (5 bases). CDR1 and CDR2 from the germline V gene are SGHTS and YDEGEE. The CDR3 runs 18 residues. Trimming removed 3 bases at V and 0 bases at J, with 19 bases between. This CDR3 reads CASSSIVADRISNQPQHF. CDR3 sequence (DNA): TGTGCCAGCAGCTCTATCGTGGCAGACAGAATTAGCAATCAGCCCCAGCATTTT.

This clonotype was observed at least ten times. The J gene is TRBJ2-7, the V gene TRBV12-3 or TRBV12-4, with D possibly being TRBD2 (7 bases). The CDR3 length is 14 residues. Deletions cut 2 bases from V and 10 bases from J, with 18 bases between. For the CDR3, the DNA is TGTGCCAGCAGTTTACTGGGGGGGCGCTATGAACAGTACTTC. It codes for CASSLLGGRYEQYF.

The J gene is TRBJ1-3, the V gene TRBV7-2, with D possibly matching TRBD1 (6 bases). Germline CDR1 and CDR2: SGHTA and FQGNSA. CDR3 size: 17 residues. Deletions cut 1 base from V and 0 bases from J, with 13 bases between. CDR3 in DNA: TGTGCCAGCAGCTTAGGGATACAGGGACCCTCTGGAAACACCATATATTTT. Protein product: CASSLGIQGPSGNTIYF.

This clonotype was found many times. The V gene is TRBV18, the J gene TRBJ2-4; the D gene is possibly TRBD1 (6 bases). The CDR3 consists of 15 residues. V was pared by 3 bases and J by 2 bases, with 11 bases between. Germline V gives CDR1 KGHSH, CDR2 LQKENI. The CDR3 bases are TGTGCCAGCTCACCCGTACAGGGTCCCAAAAACATTCAGTACTTC. Translating it yields CASSPVQGPKNIQYF.

The V call is TRBV29-1, the J call TRBJ2-2; TRBD2 matches 8 bases. Germline CDR1 reads SQVTM; CDR2 reads ANQGSEA. Trimming took 6 bases from V and 6 from J; bases not matched to a gene: 9. CDR3 size: 14 residues. The CDR3 loop is CSVASGGPPGELFF. The CDR3 nucleotides read TGCAGCGTCGCTTCGGGGGGGCCTCCCGGGGAGCTGTTTTTT.

The genes are TRBV28 and TRBJ2-7; the D gene is possibly TRBD2 (5 bases). The CDR3 length is 14 residues. The germline V and J ends were trimmed by 7 bases and 4 bases, with 17 bases remaining between them. Germline V gene sequence: CDR1 MDHEN, CDR2 SYDVKM. CDR3 in DNA: TGTGCCAGCATTAGCCACGAGGGAAGGTACGAGCAGTACTTC. This translates into CASISHEGRYEQYF.

This clonotype has a count of ten or more. The CDR3 here is CASSALLAGRPYEQYF. CDR3 DNA sequence: TGTGCCAGCAGCGCACTACTAGCGGGGCGACCCTACGAGCAGTACTTC. The rearrangement uses TRBV28 and TRBJ2-7; 10 bases line up with TRBD2. V lost 6 bases and J lost 2; bases outside the gene matches: 10. CDR1 MDHEN and CDR2 SYDVKM come from the germline V gene. This CDR3 region has 16 residues.

At least ten counts were recorded for this clonotype. This chain joins TRBV6-5 and TRBJ2-1, with D hard to call. The CDR3 covers 14 residues. V dropped 2 bases and J dropped 3 bases, with 8 bases sitting between them. Germline V gene lookup returns CDR1 MNHEY and CDR2 SVGAGI. The CDR3 region is CASSYGGVYNEQFF. The CDR3 coding sequence is TGTGCCAGCAGTTACGGCGGCGTCTACAATGAGCAGTTCTTC.

The sample holds many counts of this clonotype. The J gene is TRBJ2-3, the V gene TRBV11-2; 9 positions match TRBD1. The V and J ends lost 1 base and 5 bases, in that order; junction bases with no gene match: 4. Germline CDR1 SGHAT, CDR2 FQNNGV. This CDR3 is built from 15 residues. The CDR3 DNA reads TGTGCCAGCAGCTTAGGGGACAGGGTGGGAGATACGCAGTATTTT. It is translated as CASSLGDRVGDTQYF.

This clonotype is medium-sized in the sample. J is TRBJ1-2 and V is TRBV14, with D tentatively TRBD1 (6 bases). V lost 1 base to trimming and J lost 0 bases, with 18 bases between them. CDR1 and CDR2 from the germline V gene are SGHDN and FVKESK. The CDR3 has 18 residues. The CDR3, as DNA: TGTGCCAGCAGCCAAGGGAGAACCGGGACACGGACTAACTATGGCTACACCTTC. Translation gives CASSQGRTGTRTNYGYTF.

This clonotype was counted ten times or more. The genes are TRBV20-1 and TRBJ1-4; 10 bases align to TRBD1. V was pared by 3 bases and J by 7 bases, with 2 bases of the junction left unmatched. Germline lookup yields CDR1 DFQATT and CDR2 SNEGSKA (reference sequence). CDR3 length: 13 amino acids. DNA of the CDR3: TGCAGTGCTAGCCGGGACAGGGGTGAAAAACTGTTTTTT. Protein product: CSASRDRGEKLFF.

This clonotype was counted at least ten times. It is unclear where the CDR3 begins or ends on the DNA, so no DNA is shown, and the CDR3 is as TCRdb lists it. The chain employs TRBV4-2 and TRBJ2-2; the DNA was not compared with TRBD2, the D call given in the table. Germline V lookup: CDR1 LGHNA, CDR2 YNFKEQ. The CDR3 region is 15 residues in length, termini included. The CDR3 sequence is CASSQVGEGTGQLYF.

This clonotype showed up just a few times. The CDR3 DNA is TGCGCCAGCAGCGAAGGGTTTCTCCATGAGCAGTTCTTC. Protein sequence: CASSEGFLHEQFF. The chain combines TRBV5-1 with TRBJ2-1; D uncertain. The V end lost 4 bases, the J end lost 8 bases, and 13 bases lay between the germline ends. The CDR3 sequence is 13 residues long. CDR1 is SGHRS and CDR2 is YFSETQ in the germline V gene.

In its sample, this clonotype was seen many times. Germline and junction disagree at one end, which may indicate a read error. This sequence joins TRBV11-1 and TRBJ1-6; D perhaps matches TRBD1 (5 bases). From germline, CDR1 is SGHAT and CDR2 FQDESV (reference sequence). CDR3 length: 15 residues. The CDR3 is CASSLDNSYNSPLYF. As DNA, the CDR3 is TGTGCCAGCAGTTTGGACAATTCCTATAATTCGCCCCTCTACTTT.

This clonotype showed up just a few times. This sequence joins TRBV5-1 and TRBJ1-1, with a weak D call TRBD1 (5 bases). The germline V gene has CDR1 SGHRS and CDR2 YFSETQ. CDR3 size: 12 residues. Trimming pared 4 bases from V and 8 bases from J, leaving 12 bases between. In nucleotides, the CDR3 is TGCGCCAGCAGCCCCGTGAGGGGAGAAGCTTTCTTT. Its protein product is CASSPVRGEAFF. Full variable domain (rest looked up from reference TRBV5-1 and TRBJ1-1): KAGVTQTPRYLIKTRGQQVTLSCSPISGHRSVSWYQQTPGQGLQFLFEYFSETQRNKGNFPGRFSGRQFSNSRSEMNVSTLELGDSALYLCASSPVRGEAFFGQGTRLTVV.